This T cell receptor beta chain appears in the sequencing data of a study of CD8 T cells in Susac syndrome. Trimming removed 7 bases from V and 1 base from J, with 20 bases in between. CDR3 length: 16 residues. In germline, CDR1 is SQVTM, CDR2 ANQGSEA. Reverse transcription of 0.5 to 1 ug RNA used random hexamers. An immunoSEQ multiplex PCR generated amplified TCR beta CDR3 products spanning 54 Vbeta and 13 Jbeta. TCRdb called the immunoSEQ multiplex PCR reads again in MiXCR, with one record for every CDR3 protein. This sample carries approximately 170,000 distinct CDR3 sequences, around 93% of them seen once, and the ten largest clones take more than 0.13%. FACS enriched CD8+ TEMRA cells, while bulk CD8+ and CD4+ were negatively isolated.

This TCR came from a human donor in good health. The V gene is TRBV29-1, the J gene TRBJ2-4, with D tentatively TRBD1 or TRBD2 (5 bases each). Sequencing used CD4+ T cells from PBMCs. The CDR3 here is CSARDGGKEAKNIQYF. DNA for the CDR3: TGCAGCGCCCGGGACGGAGGAAAAGAGGCCAAAAACATTCAGTACTTC.